Listed below are T cell receptor beta chains from one sample, sequenced in a study of beta chain features in type 1 diabetes. Profiling relied on immunoSEQ multiplex PCR, and the TCRdb table lists in-frame clones only, not all of them. Here the sample spans 150,000 to 200,000 clones, 7.5% to 9.5% being singletons. Sequencing was carried out using central memory CD4+ T cells from blood. All receptors come from a woman under 30 in good health. Both conserved end residues are part of each CDR3. Each record gives: CDR3 DNA, CDR3 protein, V gene, clone size, D gene, J gene, CDR3 length. D genes are given only for firm matches. Some rows mark clone size as missing; the rest say once, few, many or name a class of expanded clone.

CDR3 DNA: TGTGCCAGCAGCTTAGCGCACTTTGAAAAACTGTTTTTT
CDR3 protein: CASSLAHFEKLFF
V gene: TRBV7-6
clone size: NA
D gene: NA
J gene: TRBJ1-4
CDR3 length: 13

CDR3 DNA: TGTGCCAGTAATCCAGGGGTTACCTCACCCCTCCACTTT
CDR3 protein: CASNPGVTSPLHF
V gene: TRBV19
clone size: NA
D gene: NA
J gene: TRBJ1-6
CDR3 length: 13

CDR3 DNA: TGTGCCAGCAGCGCGGACAGAAAAGAGACCCAGTACTTC
CDR3 protein: CASSADRKETQYF
V gene: TRBV7-2
clone size: NA
D gene: NA
J gene: TRBJ2-5
CDR3 length: 13

CDR3 DNA: TGTGCCATCCAAAGCGGGGGCACAGATACGCAGTATTTT
CDR3 protein: CAIQSGGTDTQYF
V gene: TRBV10-3
clone size: NA
D gene: TRBD2
J gene: TRBJ2-3
CDR3 length: 13

CDR3 DNA: TGCGCCAGCAGCCCCACAGGGACCGGGGCCAACGTCCTGACTTTC
CDR3 protein: CASSPTGTGANVLTF
V gene: TRBV5-1
clone size: NA
D gene: NA
J gene: TRBJ2-6
CDR3 length: 15

CDR3 DNA: TGTGCCAGCAACGGGGGGGGTGGAGAGACCCAGTACTTC
CDR3 protein: CASNGGGGETQYF
V gene: TRBV6-5
clone size: NA
D gene: TRBD2
J gene: TRBJ2-5
CDR3 length: 13

CDR3 DNA: TGTGCCAGCAGCGCCGAGGGACAGGGGGCAAAAGAGCAGTACTTC
CDR3 protein: CASSAEGQGAKEQYF
V gene: TRBV28
clone size: few
D gene: TRBD1
J gene: TRBJ2-7
CDR3 length: 15

CDR3 DNA: TGTGCCAGCAGCGTAGCTGACAGGGTTGGTTCCGGGGAGCTGTTTTTT
CDR3 protein: CASSVADRVGSGELFF
V gene: TRBV9
clone size: NA
D gene: TRBD1
J gene: TRBJ2-2
CDR3 length: 16

CDR3 DNA: TGTGCCAGCAGTCCCCTGACTAGCGGGAGGGCCGGTTTT
CDR3 protein: CASSPLTSGRAGF
V gene: TRBV28
clone size: NA
D gene: TRBD2
J gene: TRBJ2-3
CDR3 length: 13

CDR3 DNA: TGCAGCGTTGAAACAGGCCCCTACGAGCAGTACTTC
CDR3 protein: CSVETGPYEQYF
V gene: TRBV29-1
clone size: few
D gene: NA
J gene: TRBJ2-7
CDR3 length: 12

CDR3 DNA: TGTGCCAGCAGCCTGGGACAGGCCGCGAACACCGGGGAGCTGTTTTTT
CDR3 protein: CASSLGQAANTGELFF
V gene: TRBV4-2
clone size: many
D gene: TRBD1
J gene: TRBJ2-2
CDR3 length: 16

CDR3 DNA: TGTGCCAGCAGCCAGGGACTAGCGGGGCTTCTTGGCATCTACGAGCAGTACTTC
CDR3 protein: CASSQGLAGLLGIYEQYF
V gene: TRBV4-2
clone size: NA
D gene: TRBD2
J gene: TRBJ2-7
CDR3 length: 18

CDR3 DNA: TGTGCCAGTACTGACATCGGCAATCAGCCCCAGCATTTT
CDR3 protein: CASTDIGNQPQHF
V gene: TRBV19
clone size: few
D gene: NA
J gene: TRBJ1-5
CDR3 length: 13

CDR3 DNA: TGCGCCAGCAGCTACGGGACTTCTGGAAACACCATATATTTT
CDR3 protein: CASSYGTSGNTIYF
V gene: TRBV5-1
clone size: NA
D gene: NA
J gene: TRBJ1-3
CDR3 length: 14

CDR3 DNA: TGTGCCAGTAGTACCCCCCGGGACAGGGTCTCCTACGAGCAGTACTTC
CDR3 protein: CASSTPRDRVSYEQYF
V gene: TRBV5-6
clone size: NA
D gene: TRBD1
J gene: TRBJ2-7
CDR3 length: 16

CDR3 DNA: TGTGCCAGCAGCCGGGGGACAGGGAGGCAGCCCCAGCATTTT
CDR3 protein: CASSRGTGRQPQHF
V gene: TRBV2
clone size: few
D gene: TRBD1
J gene: TRBJ1-5
CDR3 length: 14

CDR3 DNA: TGTGCCAGCTCACCCGGGACAGGCCCTTCCTACGAGCAGTACTTC
CDR3 protein: CASSPGTGPSYEQYF
V gene: TRBV18
clone size: few
D gene: TRBD1
J gene: TRBJ2-7
CDR3 length: 15

CDR3 DNA: TGTGCCAGCAGTGAGGTGGGCGGGCTCTATGGCTACACCTTC
CDR3 protein: CASSEVGGLYGYTF
V gene: TRBV6-1
clone size: few
D gene: NA
J gene: TRBJ1-2
CDR3 length: 14

CDR3 DNA: TGCGCCAGCAGCCCCGGAGGAGGGCTAGGCTACACCTTC
CDR3 protein: CASSPGGGLGYTF
V gene: TRBV5-1
clone size: few
D gene: NA
J gene: TRBJ1-2
CDR3 length: 13

CDR3 DNA: TGTGCCAGCAGTCCGGGATCCAATCCGGTAACACCCCTCCACTTT
CDR3 protein: CASSPGSNPVTPLHF
V gene: TRBV6-1
clone size: few
D gene: NA
J gene: TRBJ1-6
CDR3 length: 15

CDR3 DNA: TGTGCCAGCAGTTTATCTCGAGGAGAATATGGCTACACCTTC
CDR3 protein: CASSLSRGEYGYTF
V gene: TRBV27
clone size: NA
D gene: NA
J gene: TRBJ1-2
CDR3 length: 14

CDR3 DNA: TGTGCCAGCAGAAACCCAGGGGGCAATGAGCAGTTCTTC
CDR3 protein: CASRNPGGNEQFF
V gene: TRBV7-9
clone size: NA
D gene: TRBD1
J gene: TRBJ2-1
CDR3 length: 13

CDR3 DNA: TGTGCCAGCAGCTTCCCCTTCGGGCGGGAGGAGAATAATGAGCAGTTCTTC
CDR3 protein: CASSFPFGREENNEQFF
V gene: TRBV7-2
clone size: few
D gene: TRBD2
J gene: TRBJ2-1
CDR3 length: 17

CDR3 DNA: TGTGCCAGCAGCACCGGACTATGGGACACCGGGGAGCTGTTTTTT
CDR3 protein: CASSTGLWDTGELFF
V gene: TRBV9
clone size: few
D gene: NA
J gene: TRBJ2-2
CDR3 length: 15

CDR3 DNA: TGTGCCAGCAGGCATCAGGGCAGCAATCAGCCCCAGCATTTT
CDR3 protein: CASRHQGSNQPQHF
V gene: TRBV6-5
clone size: NA
D gene: NA
J gene: TRBJ1-5
CDR3 length: 14

CDR3 DNA: TGCGCCAGCAGCCAAGAAAAAGGAGGACGGCAAGAGACCCAGTACTTC
CDR3 protein: CASSQEKGGRQETQYF
V gene: TRBV4-3
clone size: NA
D gene: NA
J gene: TRBJ2-5
CDR3 length: 16

CDR3 DNA: TGCGCCAGTAGTGGCGGGAGCCCCAACCAAGAGACCCAGTACTTC
CDR3 protein: CASSGGSPNQETQYF
V gene: TRBV5-1
clone size: NA
D gene: TRBD2
J gene: TRBJ2-5
CDR3 length: 15

CDR3 DNA: TGTGCCTGGAGTGTTATGGCAGGGGTTAACTATGGCTACACCTTC
CDR3 protein: CAWSVMAGVNYGYTF
V gene: TRBV30
clone size: many
D gene: NA
J gene: TRBJ1-2
CDR3 length: 15

CDR3 DNA: TGTGCCAGCAGCTTAGCCCGACTAGCGGGAGGTGCCTACGAGCAGTACTTC
CDR3 protein: CASSLARLAGGAYEQYF
V gene: TRBV11-3
clone size: NA
D gene: TRBD2
J gene: TRBJ2-7
CDR3 length: 17

CDR3 DNA: TGTGCCAGCAGTGAACACGAGCTTATACGGGAGACCCAGTACTTC
CDR3 protein: CASSEHELIRETQYF
V gene: TRBV2
clone size: few
D gene: NA
J gene: TRBJ2-5
CDR3 length: 15

CDR3 DNA: TGTGCCAGCAGGTCGGCTAGCGTTGGAGAGACCCAGTACTTC
CDR3 protein: CASRSASVGETQYF
V gene: TRBV11-2
clone size: many
D gene: NA
J gene: TRBJ2-5
CDR3 length: 14

CDR3 DNA: TGTGCCAGCAGCTTGGGCGGGGGGGTGAGCTCCTACAATGAGCAGTTCTTC
CDR3 protein: CASSLGGGVSSYNEQFF
V gene: TRBV7-9
clone size: NA
D gene: TRBD2
J gene: TRBJ2-1
CDR3 length: 17

CDR3 DNA: TGCGCCAGCAGCTTTGGACTAGCGGAGAGCACAGATACGCAGTATTTT
CDR3 protein: CASSFGLAESTDTQYF
V gene: TRBV5-1
clone size: NA
D gene: TRBD2
J gene: TRBJ2-3
CDR3 length: 16

CDR3 DNA: TGTGCCAGCAGCTCTACAGGGAACACTGAAGCTTTCTTT
CDR3 protein: CASSSTGNTEAFF
V gene: TRBV7-9
clone size: few
D gene: NA
J gene: TRBJ1-1
CDR3 length: 13

CDR3 DNA: TGCGCCAGCAGCCGACTACAGGGCCAAGAGACCCAGTACTTC
CDR3 protein: CASSRLQGQETQYF
V gene: TRBV4-3
clone size: few
D gene: NA
J gene: TRBJ2-5
CDR3 length: 14

CDR3 DNA: TGTGCCAGCAGCCGACTAGCTAGCACAGATACGCAGTATTTT
CDR3 protein: CASSRLASTDTQYF
V gene: TRBV11-3
clone size: few
D gene: TRBD2
J gene: TRBJ2-3
CDR3 length: 14

CDR3 DNA: TGTGCCAGTAGTATACCTCCGGGACAGGGCTACAATGAGCAGTTCTTC
CDR3 protein: CASSIPPGQGYNEQFF
V gene: TRBV19
clone size: few
D gene: TRBD1
J gene: TRBJ2-1
CDR3 length: 16

CDR3 DNA: TGTGCCAGCAGTTATGCTCTAGCGGGCCAAGAGACCCAGTACTTC
CDR3 protein: CASSYALAGQETQYF
V gene: TRBV6-6
clone size: NA
D gene: TRBD2
J gene: TRBJ2-5
CDR3 length: 15

CDR3 DNA: TGCGCCAGCAGACAATCGACAGGCTCCTACGAGCAGTACTTC
CDR3 protein: CASRQSTGSYEQYF
V gene: TRBV5-1
clone size: NA
D gene: NA
J gene: TRBJ2-7
CDR3 length: 14

CDR3 DNA: TGTGCCTGGAATAGGGAGGTTGCGGAGAAACTGTTTTTT
CDR3 protein: CAWNREVAEKLFF
V gene: TRBV30
clone size: NA
D gene: NA
J gene: TRBJ1-4
CDR3 length: 13

CDR3 DNA: TGTGCCGGTACAGGGGCAGATACGCAGTATTTT
CDR3 protein: CAGTGADTQYF
V gene: TRBV30
clone size: many
D gene: TRBD1
J gene: TRBJ2-3
CDR3 length: 11

CDR3 DNA: TGCGCCAGCAGCCCCAGGGACAGCGGCTCACCCCTCCACTTT
CDR3 protein: CASSPRDSGSPLHF
V gene: TRBV5-1
clone size: NA
D gene: TRBD1
J gene: TRBJ1-6
CDR3 length: 14

CDR3 DNA: TGTGCCAGTAGTCCCGGGACACTTGAAGAGACCCAGTACTTC
CDR3 protein: CASSPGTLEETQYF
V gene: TRBV19
clone size: few
D gene: NA
J gene: TRBJ2-5
CDR3 length: 14

CDR3 DNA: TGTGCCAGCAGCTTGGAGGGGAAGAACACTGAAGCTTTCTTT
CDR3 protein: CASSLEGKNTEAFF
V gene: TRBV11-3
clone size: NA
D gene: NA
J gene: TRBJ1-1
CDR3 length: 14

CDR3 DNA: TGCAGCGTTTTCGGACAGGGCGACTACGAGCAGTACTTC
CDR3 protein: CSVFGQGDYEQYF
V gene: TRBV29-1
clone size: few
D gene: TRBD1
J gene: TRBJ2-7
CDR3 length: 13

CDR3 DNA: TGCGCCAGCAGCTTGGGACAGGGTCGCAACTATGGCTACACCTTC
CDR3 protein: CASSLGQGRNYGYTF
V gene: TRBV5-1
clone size: NA
D gene: TRBD1
J gene: TRBJ1-2
CDR3 length: 15

CDR3 DNA: TGCAGTGCTAAAAAGGGGGAGACCCAGTACTTC
CDR3 protein: CSAKKGETQYF
V gene: TRBV20-1
clone size: NA
D gene: NA
J gene: TRBJ2-5
CDR3 length: 11

CDR3 DNA: TGTGCCAGCGCCGGGACAGGGGTAGGGGACACTGAAGCTTTCTTT
CDR3 protein: CASAGTGVGDTEAFF
V gene: TRBV27
clone size: NA
D gene: TRBD1
J gene: TRBJ1-1
CDR3 length: 15

CDR3 DNA: TGCGCCAGCAGTGAAGATGGGACAGGGAGTGGAGATACGCAGTATTTT
CDR3 protein: CASSEDGTGSGDTQYF
V gene: TRBV10-1
clone size: few
D gene: TRBD1
J gene: TRBJ2-3
CDR3 length: 16

CDR3 DNA: TGCGCCAGCAGCTTGGAAGGGAGGGCCCATGAGACCCAGTACTTC
CDR3 protein: CASSLEGRAHETQYF
V gene: TRBV5-1
clone size: NA
D gene: TRBD2
J gene: TRBJ2-5
CDR3 length: 15

CDR3 DNA: TGCGCCAGCCCCCGACACGAATGTTCTAAAGGACAGCCCCAGCATTTT
CDR3 protein: CASPRHECSKGQPQHF
V gene: TRBV5-1
clone size: NA
D gene: NA
J gene: TRBJ1-5
CDR3 length: 16

CDR3 DNA: TGCGCCAGCAGCGGTTCGGCGGGGAGCTCCTACAATGAGCAGTTCTTC
CDR3 protein: CASSGSAGSSYNEQFF
V gene: TRBV5-1
clone size: NA
D gene: NA
J gene: TRBJ2-1
CDR3 length: 16

CDR3 DNA: TGTGCCAGCATCCAGGGGGCGGATGAGCAGTTCTTC
CDR3 protein: CASIQGADEQFF
V gene: TRBV27
clone size: NA
D gene: TRBD1
J gene: TRBJ2-1
CDR3 length: 12

CDR3 DNA: TGTGCCTGGAGTGCCCAATTGGAGCAGTACTTC
CDR3 protein: CAWSAQLEQYF
V gene: TRBV30
clone size: few
D gene: NA
J gene: TRBJ2-5
CDR3 length: 11

CDR3 DNA: TGTGCCAGCAGCTTAGACAGAAATTCACCCCTCCACTTT
CDR3 protein: CASSLDRNSPLHF
V gene: TRBV7-2
clone size: NA
D gene: NA
J gene: TRBJ1-6
CDR3 length: 13

CDR3 DNA: TGTGCCAGCAGCTTAGCGACAGCCTCCTACGAGCAGTACTTC
CDR3 protein: CASSLATASYEQYF
V gene: TRBV7-9
clone size: NA
D gene: NA
J gene: TRBJ2-7
CDR3 length: 14

CDR3 DNA: TGTGCCAGCAGCCCACTAGCGGGTTCTCGGGGAGATACGCAGTATTTT
CDR3 protein: CASSPLAGSRGDTQYF
V gene: TRBV11-3
clone size: NA
D gene: TRBD2
J gene: TRBJ2-3
CDR3 length: 16

CDR3 DNA: TGTGCCAGCGCCCCTTCCACGGCTAACTATGGCTACACCTTC
CDR3 protein: CASAPSTANYGYTF
V gene: TRBV6-5
clone size: few
D gene: NA
J gene: TRBJ1-2
CDR3 length: 14

CDR3 DNA: TGTGCCAGCAGCCAACAGAACTCTGGGGCCAACGTCCTGACTTTC
CDR3 protein: CASSQQNSGANVLTF
V gene: TRBV5-4
clone size: few
D gene: NA
J gene: TRBJ2-6
CDR3 length: 15